This T cell receptor beta chain was recovered during a study of regulatory T cells in long-lasting Graves disease. Study-level results: It was possible that the small sample size reduced accuracy. Persistent-disease Graves' patients showed less TCR diversity than new cases. Those with persistent disease had in common more public clonotypes (about 3,000) than new patients (approximately 1,000).

This clonotype was detected ten times or more. Its antigen is not identified. TCR beta libraries were built with iRepertoire HTBI primers and Arm-PCR of CDR3 regions. Under the authors' procedure: 60 to 65 TRBV and about 14 TRBJ segments were identified across samples. TCRdb reprocessed the multiplex PCR reads with MiXCR, giving one entry per CDR3 protein. The V and J calls shown here were made by TCRdb, not taken from the authors' results. The table lists roughly 450,000 distinct CDR3 sequences, around 20% of them singletons. Time point denoted: persistent/refractory GD, antithyroid drugs over 5 years with positive TRAb. The TCR library was made from RNA that had been extracted from PBMCs in TRIzol. The CDR3 contains 13 residues. Trimming cost V 5 bases and J 4 bases, with 9 bases left between them. The germline CDR1 and CDR2 sequences are MNHNS and SASEGT.

This receptor was taken from a female donor with Graves disease. V and J are TRBV6-1 and TRBJ1-5; unclear D gene. Specimen: peripheral blood mononuclear cells (PBMCs), collected when the disease was refractory, from a patient treated with antithyroid drugs. CDR3 protein: CASSQQTNQPQHF. The DNA of the CDR3 is TGTGCCAGCAGTCAACAGACTAATCAGCCCCAGCATTTT.